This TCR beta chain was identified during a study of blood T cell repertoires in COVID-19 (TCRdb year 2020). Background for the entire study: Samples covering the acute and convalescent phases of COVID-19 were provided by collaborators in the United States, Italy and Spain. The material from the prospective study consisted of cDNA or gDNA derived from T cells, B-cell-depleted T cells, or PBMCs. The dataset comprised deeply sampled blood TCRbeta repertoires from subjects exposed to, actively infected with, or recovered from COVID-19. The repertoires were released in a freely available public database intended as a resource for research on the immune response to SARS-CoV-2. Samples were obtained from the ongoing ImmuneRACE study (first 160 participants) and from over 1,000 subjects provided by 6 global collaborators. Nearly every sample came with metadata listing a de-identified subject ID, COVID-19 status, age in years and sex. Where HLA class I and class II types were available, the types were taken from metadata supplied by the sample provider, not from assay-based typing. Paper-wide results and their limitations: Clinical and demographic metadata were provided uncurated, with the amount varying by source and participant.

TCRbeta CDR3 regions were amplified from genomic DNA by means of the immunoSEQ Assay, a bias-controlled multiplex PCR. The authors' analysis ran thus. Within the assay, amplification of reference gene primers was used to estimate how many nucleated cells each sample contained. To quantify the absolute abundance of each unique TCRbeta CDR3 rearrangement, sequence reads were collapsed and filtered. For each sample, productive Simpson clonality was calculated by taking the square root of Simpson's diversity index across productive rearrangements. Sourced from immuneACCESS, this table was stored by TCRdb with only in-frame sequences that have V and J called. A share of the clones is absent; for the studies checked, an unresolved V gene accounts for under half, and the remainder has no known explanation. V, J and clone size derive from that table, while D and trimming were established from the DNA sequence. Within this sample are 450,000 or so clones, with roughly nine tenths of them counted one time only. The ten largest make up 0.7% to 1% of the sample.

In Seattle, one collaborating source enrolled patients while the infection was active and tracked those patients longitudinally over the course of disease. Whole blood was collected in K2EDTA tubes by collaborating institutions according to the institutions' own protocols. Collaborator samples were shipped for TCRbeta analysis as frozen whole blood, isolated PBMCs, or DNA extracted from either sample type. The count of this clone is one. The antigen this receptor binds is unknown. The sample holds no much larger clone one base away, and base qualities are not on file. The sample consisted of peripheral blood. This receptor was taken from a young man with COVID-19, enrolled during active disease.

The sequenced DNA is TGTGCCAGGGAAGGGGGAAATGGAACTGAAGCTTTCTTT. This sequence encodes CAREGGNGTEAFF. The rearranged chain carries TRBV21-1 and TRBJ1-1; whether TRBD1, the table's D call, matches the DNA was not checked. TRBV21-1 counts as a pseudogene. From cysteine to phenylalanine, the CDR3 is 13 amino acids long. Solely the CDR3 DNA is kept, with 39 bases framed from the first base.